This TCR beta chain appears in the sequencing data of a study of cytomegalovirus exposure and HLA in healthy donors. Study-wide results and limits: Later analysis identified about 15,000 TCR beta sequences associated with HLA alleles, using a false discovery rate threshold of 0.05.

A note on this clone: The antigen remains unidentified.

The PCR was carried out with 60 Vbeta primers and 13 Jbeta primers. The data were produced by immunoSEQ multiplex PCR, yet TCRdb's version contains in-frame clones alone and is incomplete. Here the sample spans 150,000 to 200,000 clones, 68% being singletons. There are 14 residues in the CDR3. Germline assignment: CDR1 MDHEN and CDR2 SYDVKM. The germline V and J ends were trimmed by 5 bases and 3 bases, with 10 bases remaining between them. The sequencing input was PBMCs. This sequence originates from a woman between 35 and 50 years old in good health and CMV-seropositive. The chain couples TRBV28 to TRBJ1-4; tentative D call: TRBD1 (5 bases). CDR3 DNA: TGTGCCAGCAGTACGGGGGGGGCTAATGAAAAACTGTTTTTT. Its translation: CASSTGGANEKLFF.